These T cell receptor beta chains were read from a single sample in a study of T cells in Graves' hyperthyroidism and ophthalmopathy. TCRdb independently ran MiXCR on the multiplex PCR reads; one entry per CDR3 protein. Of roughly 700,000 distinct CDR3 sequences listed, about 15% are singletons. Sequencing was done on a sample of blood. The receptors stem from a woman younger than 35 with Graves' hyperthyroidism. Both conserved end residues are part of each CDR3. The order of the fields is clone size, V gene, J gene, D gene, CDR3 DNA, CDR3 protein. A D gene is named only where the DNA matches it firmly. The size field is filled for only some rows; it gives once, few, many or a size class.

NA	TRBV6-9	TRBJ1-1	TRBD1	TGTGCCAGCAGTTGGACAGGGTGGACTGAAGCTTTCTTT	CASSWTGWTEAFF
few	TRBV24-1	TRBJ2-5	TRBD1	TGTGCCACCAGTGACCCTCGGACAGGGAACCAAGAGACCCAGTACTTC	CATSDPRTGNQETQYF
many	TRBV28	TRBJ2-1	NA	TGTGCCACACAGGGGCGGGGAAGGCCGGCTTACAATGAGCAGTTCTTC	CATQGRGRPAYNEQFF
NA	TRBV6-2/TRBV6-3	TRBJ2-2	TRBD2	TGTGCCAGCAAAGTAGGACTAGGCTCCGGGGAGCTGTTTTTT	CASKVGLGSGELFF
few	TRBV19	TRBJ1-2	NA	TGTGCCAGTAGTATAGGGGGACGGGACTATGGCTACACCTTC	CASSIGGRDYGYTF
many	TRBV30	TRBJ2-2	NA	TGTGCCTGGTCCCGGGGCTCTCGGGGCGGGGAGCTGTTTTTT	CAWSRGSRGGELFF
NA	TRBV19	TRBJ1-3	NA	TGTGCCAGTAGTAAGACTCCGGGACCGCTATACTCTGGAAACACCATATATTTT	CASSKTPGPLYSGNTIYF
few	TRBV4-2	TRBJ2-1	TRBD1	TGTGCCAGCAGCCAAGCCTGGCCCTGGGCCGGACAGGGTGGGGGCTCCTACAATGAGCAGTTCTTC	CASSQAWPWAGQGGGSYNEQFF
NA	TRBV6-2/TRBV6-3	TRBJ1-1	NA	TGTGCCAGCAGTGGGGGACTCCTGTCCGGTGAAGCTTTCTTT	CASSGGLLSGEAFF
NA	TRBV6-6	TRBJ2-2	NA	TGTGCCAGCAGTTACTCGTATGCCGGGAGAGGGACCGGGGAGCTGTTTTTT	CASSYSYAGRGTGELFF
many	TRBV18	TRBJ2-3	TRBD2	TGTGCCAGCTCACCGCAGACTAGCGGCACAGATACGCAGTATTTT	CASSPQTSGTDTQYF
many	TRBV20-1	TRBJ1-1	NA	TGCAGTGCTAGCCCCAGGAACACTGAAGCTTTCTTT	CSASPRNTEAFF
many	TRBV18	TRBJ2-3	NA	TGTGCCAGCTCACCACTAAGGGAAAGCACAGATACGCAGTATTTT	CASSPLRESTDTQYF
many	TRBV18	TRBJ2-1	TRBD2	TGTGCCAGCTCACGGGGCGGGAGGGCCCTCAATGAGCAGTTCTTC	CASSRGGRALNEQFF
NA	TRBV11-1	TRBJ2-3	TRBD2	TGTGCCAGCACCGCCAGCGGGAGGGCCACAGATACGCAGTATTTT	CASTASGRATDTQYF
many	TRBV5-6	TRBJ1-1	NA	TGTGCCAGCAGCCCCACCGAGGTTGGCACTGAAGCTTTCTTT	CASSPTEVGTEAFF
many	TRBV5-1	TRBJ2-1	TRBD2	TGCGCCAGCAGCTTGGTGATAGCGGGATCAAATGAGCAGTTCTTC	CASSLVIAGSNEQFF
NA	TRBV6-1	TRBJ1-4	NA	TGTGCCAGCAGTTCAGACAGAAGGGCTGAAAAACTGTTTTTT	CASSSDRRAEKLFF
many	TRBV20-1	TRBJ2-1	NA	TGCAGTGCTAGAGAGGTGGGTCATGAGCAGTTCTTC	CSAREVGHEQFF
many	TRBV6-2/TRBV6-3	TRBJ1-5	TRBD1	TGTGCCAGCAGCCCCGGACAGGGAATGCATGGCAATCAGCCCCAGCATTTT	CASSPGQGMHGNQPQHF
few	TRBV19	TRBJ1-5	NA	TGTGCCAGTAGTGGCAGGGTGGGCAATCAGCCCCAGCATTTT	CASSGRVGNQPQHF
once	TRBV14	TRBJ2-7	TRBD2	TGTGCCAGCAGCCAAGATCATCGGGGACTAGCGCAATACGAGCAGTACTTC	CASSQDHRGLAQYEQYF
NA	TRBV7-9	TRBJ2-5	TRBD1	TGTGCCAGCAGCCGGGGACAGCTCAACCAAGAGACCCAGTACTTC	CASSRGQLNQETQYF
NA	TRBV5-4	TRBJ2-7	NA	TGTGCCAGCAGCACGGGGACAAGAGAGCAGTACTTC	CASSTGTREQYF
few	TRBV15	TRBJ2-5	TRBD2	TGTGCCACCAGCAGAGCGGTGGGCGGGAGCGGTCCCCAAGAGACCCAGTACTTC	CATSRAVGGSGPQETQYF
few	TRBV2	TRBJ2-1	TRBD2	TGTGCCAGCAGTTGGGCTAGCGGGACGAATGAGCAGTTCTTC	CASSWASGTNEQFF
many	TRBV28	TRBJ2-3	NA	TGTGCCAGCAGTCCCATCAGGGACAGCACAGATACGCAGTATTTT	CASSPIRDSTDTQYF
NA	TRBV10-1	TRBJ2-7	TRBD2	TGCGCCAGCGATGGACAGACTAGCGGGAGACGCGAGCAGTACTTC	CASDGQTSGRREQYF
many	TRBV7-9	TRBJ2-5	TRBD2	TGTGCCAGCAGCTTAGTTCTAGCGGGTGAAGAGACCCAGTACTTC	CASSLVLAGEETQYF
many	TRBV30	TRBJ2-1	NA	TGTGCCTGGAGTGTACCTGGTGAGCAGTTCTTC	CAWSVPGEQFF
many	TRBV11-2	TRBJ2-3	NA	TGTGCCAGCAGCTTCACGACAGTCCCAGATACGCAGTATTTT	CASSFTTVPDTQYF
NA	TRBV4-1	TRBJ1-1	NA	TGCGCCAGCAACCAAGACAACAGCTACACTGAAGCTTTCTTT	CASNQDNSYTEAFF
many	TRBV28	TRBJ2-1	TRBD2	TGTGCCAGCATTACTTTTGGAGGGACTAGCGAGACTAATGAGCAGTTCTTC	CASITFGGTSETNEQFF
few	TRBV12-3/TRBV12-4	TRBJ2-2	TRBD2	TGTGCCAGCAGTTTTAGGACTAGCGGGAGGGCGATCGGGGAGCTGTTTTTT	CASSFRTSGRAIGELFF
few	TRBV7-2	TRBJ2-7	TRBD1	TGTGCCAGCAGCTTAGGGGGACAGGTTTACGAGCAGTACTTC	CASSLGGQVYEQYF
many	TRBV30	TRBJ1-5	NA	TGTGCCTGGAGTGGGGTTGGGGATAGCAATCAGCCCCAGCATTTT	CAWSGVGDSNQPQHF
NA	TRBV6-2/TRBV6-3	TRBJ2-3	TRBD2	TGTGCCAGCAGTTATTCCGGACTAGCGGGAGGGGATACGCAGTATTTT	CASSYSGLAGGDTQYF
many	TRBV11-3	TRBJ2-1	TRBD2	TGTGCCAGCAGTCCAGCGGCGGGGGAGATCAATGAGCAGTTCTTC	CASSPAAGEINEQFF
NA	TRBV11-3	TRBJ2-2	NA	TGTGCCAGCAGAGGGTTCACCGGGGAGCTGTTTTTT	CASRGFTGELFF
NA	TRBV9	TRBJ2-1	TRBD2	TGTGCCAGCAGCGTGGGAATAGCGGGAGAAGAGCAGTTCTTC	CASSVGIAGEEQFF
few	TRBV10-3	TRBJ2-7	TRBD1	TGTGCCATCAGTCCGGGGACAGGGGGCCTGGGGGTCTACGAGCAGTACTTC	CAISPGTGGLGVYEQYF
many	TRBV3-1	TRBJ2-1	NA	TGTGCCAGCAGCCAAGTAGCTGGGATATCTAACAATGAGCAGTTCTTC	CASSQVAGISNNEQFF
many	TRBV7-8	TRBJ2-7	NA	TGTGCCAGCAGCTTACTCACAGGGCAGGGAGGCGAGCAGTACTTC	CASSLLTGQGGEQYF
many	TRBV7-9	TRBJ2-7	NA	TGTGCCAGCAGCCCACGGGACGCCTACGAGCAGTACTTC	CASSPRDAYEQYF
many	TRBV20-1	TRBJ2-7	NA	TGCAGTGCTAGGGGAGACTACGAGCAGTACTTC	CSARGDYEQYF
few	TRBV5-1	TRBJ2-7	NA	TGCGCCAGCAGCTTGACCGGGCCCCCGGGCTCCTACGAGCAGTACTTC	CASSLTGPPGSYEQYF
few	TRBV6-2/TRBV6-3	TRBJ1-2	NA	TGTGCCAGCCAACTGGGATATCTCGGGTATGGCTACACCTTC	CASQLGYLGYGYTF
many	TRBV30	TRBJ2-1	TRBD2	TGTGCCTGGAGTGAATTAGCGGGATACAATGAGCAGTTCTTC	CAWSELAGYNEQFF
many	TRBV3-1	TRBJ2-1	TRBD2	TGTGCCAGCAGCCAAGATGCCCGCGGGGGGGATGAGCAGTTCTTC	CASSQDARGGDEQFF
many	TRBV2	TRBJ1-5	NA	TGTGCCAGCAACTCGGGGGAGGACCAGCCCCAGCATTTT	CASNSGEDQPQHF
NA	TRBV6-7	TRBJ2-5	TRBD2	TGTGCCAGCAGTTACTCCTACCTTAGTCCGGCTAGCGGGATAGAGACCCAGTACTTC	CASSYSYLSPASGIETQYF
many	TRBV6-5	TRBJ2-3	TRBD2	TGTGCCAGCAGTTACGTGAGCGGGGTGATTCCAGATACGCAGTATTTT	CASSYVSGVIPDTQYF
many	TRBV11-2	TRBJ2-1	NA	TGTGCCAGCAGCTTTGACTCTAGCAATGAGCAGTTCTTC	CASSFDSSNEQFF
many	TRBV10-3	TRBJ2-3	NA	TGTGCCATCAGTGAGTCCCCCTTCTGGACGCAGTATTTT	CAISESPFWTQYF